Listed below are T cell receptor beta chains from one sample, sequenced in a study of response to subunit inactivated influenza vaccine. TCRdb redid the calling of the RT-PCR reads with MiXCR, one entry per CDR3 protein. This table has 450,000 to 700,000 distinct CDR3 sequences, 14% appearing once. Sequencing used PBMCs from blood, obtained about 13 days after vaccination. These receptors originate from a man in his fifties or sixties who received an inactivated influenza vaccine. Both conserved end residues are part of each CDR3. Fields, in order: clone size, J gene, D gene, V gene, CDR3 protein, CDR3 DNA. A D gene is named only where the DNA matches it firmly. Where a row states a size, it is once, few, many or the class of an expanded clone; other rows omit it.

abundance: few; j_gene: TRBJ2-1; d_gene: TRBD1; v_gene: TRBV7-8; CDR3aa: CASSFTGTGGNEQFF; CDR3nt: TGTGCCAGCAGCTTCACCGGGACAGGGGGCAATGAGCAGTTCTTC
abundance: -; j_gene: TRBJ2-3; d_gene: TRBD2; v_gene: TRBV20-1; CDR3aa: CSASPLAGPDTQYF; CDR3nt: TGCAGTGCTAGCCCACTAGCGGGACCAGATACGCAGTATTTT
abundance: -; j_gene: TRBJ1-2; d_gene: TRBD1; v_gene: TRBV9; CDR3aa: CASSVVDRGTYGYTF; CDR3nt: TGTGCCAGCAGCGTAGTGGACAGGGGAACGTACGGCTACACCTTC
abundance: -; j_gene: TRBJ2-3; d_gene: -; v_gene: TRBV4-2; CDR3aa: CASSQGHRPTDTQYF; CDR3nt: TGTGCCAGCAGCCAAGGACACCGACCCACAGATACGCAGTATTTT
abundance: -; j_gene: TRBJ1-6; d_gene: -; v_gene: TRBV25-1; CDR3aa: CASSGVSRNSPLHF; CDR3nt: TGTGCCAGCAGTGGGGTCAGTCGAAATTCACCCCTCCACTTT
abundance: -; j_gene: TRBJ2-2; d_gene: -; v_gene: TRBV4-3; CDR3aa: CASSQDQGPGELFF; CDR3nt: TGCGCCAGCAGCCAAGATCAGGGACCCGGGGAGCTGTTTTTT
abundance: -; j_gene: TRBJ2-5; d_gene: TRBD2; v_gene: TRBV27; CDR3aa: CASSLGTSPETQYF; CDR3nt: TGTGCCAGCAGTTTAGGGACTAGCCCAGAGACCCAGTACTTC
abundance: -; j_gene: TRBJ1-4; d_gene: -; v_gene: TRBV11-2; CDR3aa: CASSSYGQSNEKLFF; CDR3nt: TGTGCCAGCAGCTCATATGGACAGAGCAATGAAAAACTGTTTTTT
abundance: -; j_gene: TRBJ2-1; d_gene: -; v_gene: TRBV7-8; CDR3aa: CASSQLVFLDEQFF; CDR3nt: TGTGCCAGCAGCCAACTAGTCTTTCTGGATGAGCAGTTCTTC
abundance: -; j_gene: TRBJ1-6; d_gene: -; v_gene: TRBV2; CDR3aa: CASREVTGSSPLHF; CDR3nt: TGTGCCAGCAGGGAGGTGACAGGATCTTCACCCCTCCACTTT
abundance: -; j_gene: TRBJ2-2; d_gene: -; v_gene: TRBV28; CDR3aa: CASSHVGLSENTGELFF; CDR3nt: TGTGCCAGCAGCCATGTGGGACTTTCTGAGAACACCGGGGAGCTGTTTTTT
abundance: few; j_gene: TRBJ2-3; d_gene: TRBD2; v_gene: TRBV5-1; CDR3aa: CASSLRASGATDTQYF; CDR3nt: TGCGCCAGCAGCTTGAGGGCTAGCGGGGCCACAGATACGCAGTATTTT
abundance: few; j_gene: TRBJ1-2; d_gene: TRBD1; v_gene: TRBV10-3; CDR3aa: CATGQGTNYGYTF; CDR3nt: TGTGCCACCGGACAGGGGACTAACTATGGCTACACCTTC
abundance: few; j_gene: TRBJ2-3; d_gene: -; v_gene: TRBV5-1; CDR3aa: CASSLGTPTDTQYF; CDR3nt: TGCGCCAGCAGCTTGGGGACCCCCACAGATACGCAGTATTTT
abundance: -; j_gene: TRBJ2-7; d_gene: -; v_gene: TRBV20-1; CDR3aa: CSARRPGRGSNEQYF; CDR3nt: TGCAGTGCTAGAAGGCCGGGCAGGGGTTCCAACGAGCAGTACTTC
abundance: few; j_gene: TRBJ2-2; d_gene: -; v_gene: TRBV7-2; CDR3aa: CASSLDSAVPGELFF; CDR3nt: TGTGCCAGCAGCTTAGACTCGGCCGTGCCCGGGGAGCTGTTTTTT
abundance: few; j_gene: TRBJ2-5; d_gene: -; v_gene: TRBV12-3/TRBV12-4; CDR3aa: CASSFFLGGRETQYF; CDR3nt: TGTGCCAGCAGTTTCTTTCTCGGGGGTCGGGAGACCCAGTACTTC
abundance: once; j_gene: TRBJ1-2; d_gene: -; v_gene: TRBV3-1; CDR3aa: CASSPRRRENYGYTF; CDR3nt: TGCGCCAGCAGCCCACGCCGCAGGGAAAACTATGGCTACACCTTC
abundance: few; j_gene: TRBJ2-7; d_gene: TRBD2; v_gene: TRBV19; CDR3aa: CASSTSGGYTTEQYF; CDR3nt: TGTGCCAGTAGTACTAGCGGGGGTTATACTACGGAGCAGTACTTC
abundance: few; j_gene: TRBJ1-1; d_gene: -; v_gene: TRBV29-1; CDR3aa: CSVGGLRLWTEAFF; CDR3nt: TGCAGCGTTGGGGGGTTAAGGCTATGGACTGAAGCTTTCTTT
abundance: -; j_gene: TRBJ2-3; d_gene: -; v_gene: TRBV7-7; CDR3aa: CASSPGVHSTDTQYF; CDR3nt: TGTGCTAGCAGCCCGGGGGTCCACTCCACAGATACGCAGTATTTT
abundance: -; j_gene: TRBJ2-1; d_gene: -; v_gene: TRBV2; CDR3aa: CASRTGSTVSEQFF; CDR3nt: TGTGCCAGCAGAACCGGGTCAACGGTGAGTGAGCAGTTCTTC
abundance: -; j_gene: TRBJ1-2; d_gene: TRBD1; v_gene: TRBV5-6; CDR3aa: CASSLYDRGYGYTF; CDR3nt: TGTGCCAGCAGCTTGTACGACAGGGGCTATGGCTACACCTTC
abundance: many; j_gene: TRBJ2-7; d_gene: TRBD2; v_gene: TRBV10-3; CDR3aa: CAISESSGRSDEQYF; CDR3nt: TGTGCCATCAGTGAGTCGAGCGGGAGGTCCGACGAGCAGTACTTC
abundance: few; j_gene: TRBJ2-1; d_gene: TRBD2; v_gene: TRBV29-1; CDR3aa: CSVEGGLAGGFDEQFF; CDR3nt: TGCAGCGTTGAAGGTGGGCTAGCGGGAGGATTCGATGAGCAGTTCTTC
abundance: -; j_gene: TRBJ2-7; d_gene: -; v_gene: TRBV18; CDR3aa: CASSPPQGLEAYEQYF; CDR3nt: TGTGCCAGCTCACCACCTCAGGGACTTGAGGCCTACGAGCAGTACTTC
abundance: -; j_gene: TRBJ1-2; d_gene: -; v_gene: TRBV20-1; CDR3aa: CSAGGPTPYGYTF; CDR3nt: TGCAGTGCCGGGGGGCCCACCCCCTATGGCTACACCTTC
abundance: few; j_gene: TRBJ2-7; d_gene: TRBD2; v_gene: TRBV7-2; CDR3aa: CASSLSLAVSSYEQYF; CDR3nt: TGTGCCAGCAGCTTAAGCCTAGCGGTGAGCTCCTACGAGCAGTACTTC
abundance: -; j_gene: TRBJ1-4; d_gene: -; v_gene: TRBV5-1; CDR3aa: CASSSEPGATNEKLFF; CDR3nt: TGCGCCAGCAGCTCAGAGCCGGGAGCAACTAATGAAAAACTGTTTTTT
abundance: -; j_gene: TRBJ2-7; d_gene: -; v_gene: TRBV7-2; CDR3aa: CASSLGQASGTYEQYF; CDR3nt: TGTGCCAGCAGCTTAGGACAGGCTAGCGGAACCTACGAGCAGTACTTC
abundance: -; j_gene: TRBJ2-2; d_gene: -; v_gene: TRBV14; CDR3aa: CASSHKSGSRRTGELFF; CDR3nt: TGTGCCAGCAGCCACAAATCAGGGTCCCGGAGGACCGGGGAGCTGTTTTTT
abundance: few; j_gene: TRBJ1-3; d_gene: -; v_gene: TRBV7-9; CDR3aa: CASSLAAAGNTIYF; CDR3nt: TGTGCCAGCAGCTTAGCGGCAGCTGGAAACACCATATATTTT
abundance: -; j_gene: TRBJ2-3; d_gene: TRBD2; v_gene: TRBV7-2; CDR3aa: CASSLEEGGPPDTQYF; CDR3nt: TGTGCCAGCAGCTTAGAGGAGGGAGGGCCGCCAGATACGCAGTATTTT
abundance: few; j_gene: TRBJ2-1; d_gene: -; v_gene: TRBV7-2; CDR3aa: CASSSLSYSEQFF; CDR3nt: TGTGCCAGCAGCTCCCTTAGTTACTCCGAGCAGTTCTTC
abundance: -; j_gene: TRBJ2-7; d_gene: -; v_gene: TRBV20-1; CDR3aa: CSARDRGRNSYEQYF; CDR3nt: TGCAGTGCTAGAGATCGAGGGAGGAATTCCTACGAGCAGTACTTC
abundance: few; j_gene: TRBJ2-7; d_gene: TRBD2; v_gene: TRBV20-1; CDR3aa: CSASTSADEQYF; CDR3nt: TGCAGTGCTAGCACTAGCGCCGACGAGCAGTACTTC
abundance: -; j_gene: TRBJ2-3; d_gene: -; v_gene: TRBV19; CDR3aa: CASSIGSARTDTQYF; CDR3nt: TGTGCCAGTAGTATCGGCAGCGCCCGCACAGATACGCAGTATTTT
abundance: few; j_gene: TRBJ2-1; d_gene: -; v_gene: TRBV15; CDR3aa: CATSRDRQFEQFF; CDR3nt: TGTGCCACCAGCAGAGATCGGCAGTTCGAGCAGTTCTTC
abundance: -; j_gene: TRBJ1-5; d_gene: TRBD1; v_gene: TRBV6-2/TRBV6-3; CDR3aa: CASSYSFTGGYSNQPQHF; CDR3nt: TGTGCCAGCAGTTACTCTTTTACAGGGGGTTATAGCAATCAGCCCCAGCATTTT
abundance: few; j_gene: TRBJ2-5; d_gene: -; v_gene: TRBV5-6; CDR3aa: CASSLTQFQETQYF; CDR3nt: TGTGCCAGCAGCTTGACCCAGTTCCAAGAGACCCAGTACTTC
abundance: many; j_gene: TRBJ2-7; d_gene: -; v_gene: TRBV7-8; CDR3aa: CASSQYSYEQYF; CDR3nt: TGTGCCAGCAGCCAATACTCCTACGAGCAGTACTTC
abundance: few; j_gene: TRBJ2-7; d_gene: -; v_gene: TRBV29-1; CDR3aa: CSVELAAPHEQYF; CDR3nt: TGCAGCGTTGAGTTAGCAGCCCCCCACGAGCAGTACTTC
abundance: few; j_gene: TRBJ1-6; d_gene: TRBD1; v_gene: TRBV20-1; CDR3aa: CSARGRGNSPLHF; CDR3nt: TGCAGTGCTAGGGGCAGGGGGAATTCACCCCTCCACTTT
abundance: -; j_gene: TRBJ1-1; d_gene: TRBD1; v_gene: TRBV18; CDR3aa: CASSGMGTEIEAFF; CDR3nt: TGTGCCAGCTCTGGGATGGGGACAGAGATTGAAGCTTTCTTT
abundance: few; j_gene: TRBJ2-3; d_gene: -; v_gene: TRBV5-6; CDR3aa: CASKGLPDTQYF; CDR3nt: TGTGCCAGCAAGGGGTTACCAGATACGCAGTATTTT
abundance: -; j_gene: TRBJ2-3; d_gene: -; v_gene: TRBV12-3/TRBV12-4; CDR3aa: CASSLAGPGTDTQYF; CDR3nt: TGTGCCAGCAGTTTAGCGGGACCGGGGACAGATACGCAGTATTTT
abundance: -; j_gene: TRBJ2-3; d_gene: -; v_gene: TRBV9; CDR3aa: CASVDPSTDTQYF; CDR3nt: TGTGCCAGCGTAGACCCATCCACAGATACGCAGTATTTT
abundance: few; j_gene: TRBJ1-1; d_gene: -; v_gene: TRBV5-1; CDR3aa: CASSLRGADPEAFF; CDR3nt: TGCGCCAGCAGCTTAAGAGGAGCGGATCCTGAAGCTTTCTTT
abundance: few; j_gene: TRBJ2-3; d_gene: -; v_gene: TRBV14; CDR3aa: CASSQDPRGHSTDTQYF; CDR3nt: TGTGCCAGCAGCCAAGATCCCCGGGGGCACAGCACAGATACGCAGTATTTT
abundance: -; j_gene: TRBJ2-1; d_gene: -; v_gene: TRBV7-2; CDR3aa: CASSMGIGGAFYNEQFF; CDR3nt: TGTGCCAGCAGTATGGGTATTGGGGGGGCGTTCTACAATGAGCAGTTCTTC
abundance: few; j_gene: TRBJ1-5; d_gene: -; v_gene: TRBV12-3/TRBV12-4; CDR3aa: CASSSGEGSNQPQHF; CDR3nt: TGTGCCAGCAGCTCGGGGGAGGGGAGCAATCAGCCCCAGCATTTT
abundance: -; j_gene: TRBJ2-7; d_gene: TRBD1; v_gene: TRBV7-2; CDR3aa: CASSLFDREEEQYF; CDR3nt: TGTGCCAGCAGCTTATTTGACAGGGAAGAAGAGCAGTACTTC
abundance: few; j_gene: TRBJ1-1; d_gene: -; v_gene: TRBV12-3/TRBV12-4; CDR3aa: CASSFSAGEAFF; CDR3nt: TGTGCCAGCAGTTTTTCTGCTGGTGAAGCTTTCTTT
abundance: many; j_gene: TRBJ2-1; d_gene: -; v_gene: TRBV7-2; CDR3aa: CASSPDYNNEQFF; CDR3nt: TGTGCCAGCAGCCCAGACTACAACAATGAGCAGTTCTTC